Following are 30 T cell receptor beta chains from one sample sequenced in a study of lymphopenia after photon versus proton radiotherapy. The table came from immunoSEQ multiplex PCR; TCRdb's copy has only in-frame clones and leaves some out. The sample consists of 25,000 to 30,000 clones, 65% to 85% of them appearing once. This material consisted of peripheral blood, taken from a patient treated with photon-based radiotherapy. These receptors were taken from a man over 45 with gastric cancer.

The chain is built from TRBV30 and TRBJ1-3; TRBD1 might be the D (6 bases). Looked up from germline, CDR1 is GTSNPN and CDR2 is SVGIG (reference sequence). V was clipped by 0 bases and J by 8 bases, with 14 bases between them. The CDR3 is 14 residues long. The CDR3 protein is CAWSVGVEGDTIYF. The CDR3 DNA is TGTGCCTGGAGTGTCGGAGTAGAGGGGGACACCATATATTTT.

The rearrangement links TRBV30 to TRBJ1-1, with 8 bases fitting TRBD1. Germline CDR1 GTSNPN, CDR2 SVGIG (reference sequence). The CDR3 is 14 amino acids. The junction had 7 bases not matched to a gene; V was cut back by 3 bases and J by 4 bases. The CDR3 sequence: CAWRHGQGATEAFF. CDR3 nucleotides: TGTGCCTGGAGGCATGGACAGGGTGCCACTGAAGCTTTCTTT.

In its sample, this clone was seen once. The chain combines TRBV7-2 with TRBJ1-4, with D unclear. The germline V and J ends were trimmed by 1 base and 5 bases, with 5 bases remaining between them. Per germline, CDR1 SGHTA and CDR2 FQGNSA. This CDR3 has 13 amino acids. CDR3 loop: CASSLVGNEKLFF. Here the CDR3 DNA reads TGTGCCAGCAGCTTAGTCGGGAATGAAAAACTGTTTTTT.

V is TRBV5-1 and J is TRBJ2-1; D call uncertain. The germline V gene has CDR1 SGHRS and CDR2 YFSETQ. The CDR3 runs 13 residues. V was clipped by 6 bases and J by 7 bases, with 14 bases between them. The DNA for the CDR3 is TGCGCCAGCACGGCTCTAAGCTTGAATGAGCAGTTCTTC. This translates into CASTALSLNEQFF.

V is TRBV4-3 and J is TRBJ2-1; D perhaps matches TRBD1 (6 bases). Germline assignment: CDR1 LGHNA and CDR2 YSLEER. V was trimmed by 0 bases and J by 5 bases, leaving 11 bases between them. The CDR3 is 15 amino acids. The CDR3 coding sequence is TGCGCCAGCAGCCAAGAAGGGACAAGCAACAATGAGCAGTTCTTC. Translated: CASSQEGTSNNEQFF.

The J gene is TRBJ1-5, the V gene TRBV6-1; TRBD1 might be the D (6 bases). The CDR3 consists of 15 residues. Trimming removed 8 bases from V and 2 bases from J, with 16 bases in between. In germline, CDR1 is MNHNS, CDR2 SASEGT. CDR3 DNA: TGTGCCAGCGTGATAGGGGGTTTTGGCAATCAGCCCCAGCATTTT. As protein: CASVIGGFGNQPQHF.

The gene calls are TRBV10-1 and TRBJ1-1; D remains unclear. V shed 3 bases and J shed 4 bases, with 9 bases lying between them. Per the germline V gene, CDR1 is WNHNN and CDR2 is SYGVQD (reference sequence). This CDR3 has 13 amino acids. The CDR3 nucleotides read TGCGCCAGCAGTGAAATGGGAAGCACTGAAGCTTTCTTT. It encodes CASSEMGSTEAFF.

This clone came up a few times. The J gene is TRBJ2-1, the V gene TRBV6-4; 10 bases are a match to TRBD2. The V gene's germline CDR1 is MRHNA and CDR2 SNTAGT. CDR3 length equals 15 residues. V was pared by 3 bases and J by 7 bases, with 6 bases of the junction left unmatched. In DNA, the CDR3 is TGTGCCAGCAGTGAATTCGGTAGCGGGGGGAATGAGCAGTTCTTC. Its protein product is CASSEFGSGGNEQFF.

This sequence joins TRBV19 and TRBJ1-1; tentatively, D is TRBD1 (5 bases). This CDR3 has 17 amino acids. Trimming pared 0 bases from V and 5 bases from J, leaving 19 bases between. The germline V gene has CDR1 LNHDA and CDR2 SQIVND (reference sequence). CDR3 residues: CASSIDEQGREGTEAFF. CDR3 nucleotide sequence: TGTGCCAGTAGTATAGATGAACAAGGCAGGGAAGGGACTGAAGCTTTCTTT. The variable domain in full, with the rest retrieved from reference TRBV19 and TRBJ1-1, is DGGITQSPKYLFRKEGQNVTLSCEQNLNHDAMYWYRQDPGQGLRLIYYSQIVNDFQKGDIAEGYSVSREKKESFPLTVTSAQKNPTAFYLCASSIDEQGREGTEAFFGQGTRLTVV.

This clone rates as medium-sized. The CDR3 DNA sequence: TGTGCCAGCAGCTTAAGAGATAGCAATCAGCCCCAGCATTTT. This sequence encodes CASSLRDSNQPQHF. The chain is built from TRBV7-9 and TRBJ1-5; D is ambiguous. The germline V and J ends were trimmed by 2 bases and 0 bases, with 5 bases remaining between them. CDR1 and CDR2 from the germline V gene are SEHNR and FQNEAQ (reference sequence). The CDR3 consists of 14 residues.

The chain carries TRBV11-1 and TRBJ2-3, with D perhaps matching TRBD1 (6 bases). V dropped 1 base and J dropped 4 bases, with 9 bases sitting between them. Germline loops: CDR1 SGHAT, CDR2 FQDESV (reference sequence). The CDR3 is 14 residues long. The CDR3 reads CASSLDRVPDTQYF. The DNA for the CDR3 is TGTGCCAGCAGCTTAGACAGGGTACCAGATACGCAGTATTTT.

The chain has TRBV27 and TRBJ2-6; no reliable D call. The CDR3 loop spans 17 amino acids. V was clipped by 3 bases and J by 1 base, with 13 bases between them. Germline CDR1 is MNHEY and CDR2 is SMNVEV (reference sequence). In nucleotides, the CDR3 is TGTGCCAGCAGTTTCCTTCCGATGGGGTCTGGGGCCAACGTCCTGACTTTC. Translation gives CASSFLPMGSGANVLTF.

The rearrangement uses TRBV9 and TRBJ2-2, with 7 bases that match TRBD1. Germline trimming cut 3 bases from V and 6 bases from J; bases unmatched to any gene: 8. CDR1 and CDR2 from the germline V gene are SGDLS and YYNGEE. CDR3 size: 15 residues. CDR3 in amino acids: CASSALLGGAGELFF. The CDR3 DNA follows: TGTGCCAGCAGCGCCCTCCTAGGGGGCGCCGGGGAGCTGTTTTTT.

The chain couples TRBV19 to TRBJ2-2, with D hard to call. Deletions cut 1 base from V and 6 bases from J, with 15 bases between. Germline V CDR1 and CDR2: LNHDA, SQIVND (reference sequence). There are 16 residues in the CDR3. Here the CDR3 reads CASSIAGAGKAGELFF. The DNA for the CDR3 is TGTGCCAGTAGTATAGCAGGCGCAGGAAAGGCCGGGGAGCTGTTTTTT.

V is TRBV5-1 and J is TRBJ2-7; D is perhaps TRBD1 (5 bases). Germline V gives CDR1 SGHRS, CDR2 YFSETQ. V was trimmed by 0 bases and J by 4 bases, leaving 5 bases between them. CDR3 length: 12 amino acids. CDR3 in DNA: TGCGCCAGCAGCTTGGAGGGGTACGAGCAGTACTTC. It is translated as CASSLEGYEQYF.

V usage is TRBV6-1 and J usage is TRBJ2-3; TRBD2 matches 7 bases. This CDR3 contains 14 residues. V shed 5 bases, J shed 6 bases, and the junction held 8 bases outside the gene matches. In germline, CDR1 is MNHNS, CDR2 SASEGT. CDR3 DNA: TGTGCCAGCAGTCCTGGGAGGGCGGGGGATACGCAGTATTTT. This codes for CASSPGRAGDTQYF.

The V gene is TRBV19, the J gene TRBJ2-5, with 7 bases aligning to TRBD1. Germline V gives CDR1 LNHDA, CDR2 SQIVND (reference sequence). The trim removed 1 base at V and 9 bases at J, leaving 11 bases unmatched. The CDR3 length is 15 residues. In nucleotides, the CDR3 is TGTGCCAGTAGTATAGGATTAGGGAGCGGACAGGCCCAGTACTTC. Amino acids: CASSIGLGSGQAQYF.

The V and J genes are TRBV7-8 and TRBJ1-2; 7 nucleotides agree with TRBD1. Trimming at V came to 5 bases and at J to 3 bases, leaving 9 bases not matched to a gene. The CDR3 spans 15 residues. From germline, CDR1 is SGHVS and CDR2 FQNEAQ. The CDR3 DNA follows: TGTGCCAGCAGCCGGACCGACAGGGATGACTATGGCTACACCTTC. Protein sequence: CASSRTDRDDYGYTF. The full variable domain, completed using reference TRBV7-8 and TRBJ1-2, is GAGVSQSPRYKVAKRGQDVALRCDPISGHVSLFWYQQALGQGPEFLTYFQNEAQLDKSGLPSDRFFAERPEGSVSTLKIQRTQQEDSAVYLCASSRTDRDDYGYTFGSGTRLTVV.

In its sample, this clone was seen once. The chain uses TRBV15 and TRBJ1-2, with a weak D call TRBD1 (5 bases). The germline CDR1 and CDR2 sequences are LNHNV and YYDKDF (reference sequence). The ends were cut back, 0 bases at V and 1 base at J, with 12 bases in the middle. This CDR3 comprises 16 residues. DNA of the CDR3: TGTGCCACCAGCAGAGATTCCCGGACACTTAACTATGGCTACACCTTC. As protein: CATSRDSRTLNYGYTF.

Notes on this clone: An end of the junction does not agree with germline; a read error may underlie this. The chain recombines TRBV5-4 with TRBJ1-1; unclear D gene. Germline CDR1 SGHNT, CDR2 YYREEE (reference sequence). The CDR3 totals 15 residues. The CDR3 loop reads CASSQDTNLNTEAFF. CDR3 bases: TGCGCCAGCAGCCAAGATACCAACCTGAACACTGAAGCTTTCTTT. The full variable domain, with the rest looked up from reference TRBV5-4 and TRBJ1-1, is ETGVTQSPTHLIKTRGQQVTLRCSSQSGHNTVSWYQQALGQGPQFIFQYYREEENGRGNFPPRFSGLQFPNYSSELNVNALELDDSALYLCASSQDTNLNTEAFFGQGTRLTVV.

This clone turned up a few times. The DNA of the CDR3 is TGCGCCAGCAGCCCGGACAGGGGTAACTATGGCTACACCTTC. Translated, it gives CASSPDRGNYGYTF. The V and J genes are TRBV5-1 and TRBJ1-2; 9 bases are a match to TRBD1. V lost 4 bases and J lost 1; bases outside the gene matches: 2. CDR1 and CDR2 from the germline V gene are SGHRS and YFSETQ. The CDR3 has 14 amino acids.

The rearrangement uses TRBV4-1 and TRBJ1-5, with D possibly TRBD1 on 5 matching bases. Germline lookup yields CDR1 MGHRA and CDR2 YSYEKL. CDR3 length: 16 amino acids. Trimming stripped 6 bases from V and 5 bases from J, with 20 bases between. DNA for the CDR3: TGCGCCAGCAGTCTAGACCCGGGGGTCAGGCATCAGCCCCAGCATTTT. This codes for CASSLDPGVRHQPQHF.

CDR3 nucleotides: TGTGCCAGCAGCCACAGGGGCATGAGCAATCAGCCCCAGCATTTT. This translates into CASSHRGMSNQPQHF. The rearrangement links TRBV7-2 to TRBJ1-5; the match to TRBD1 covers 7 bases. The trim removed 5 bases at V and 1 base at J, leaving 5 bases unmatched. This CDR3 contains 15 residues. Germline values: CDR1 SGHTA, CDR2 FQGNSA.

This chain connects TRBV1 to TRBJ1-4; TRBD1, as called in the table, went unchecked against the DNA. TRBV1 is termed a pseudogene. This CDR3 contains 14 residues. CDR3 residues: CTSSQGDSNEKLFF. CDR3 nucleotide sequence: TGCACCAGCAGCCAGGGGGACAGTAATGAAAAACTGTTTTTT.

This chain links TRBV5-4 with TRBJ2-6; TRBD1 is a possible D gene (6 bases). Trimming took off 6 bases at V and 1 base at J, with 17 bases between the two ends. The CDR3 length is 17 residues. Germline assignment: CDR1 SGHNT and CDR2 YYREEE (reference sequence). The DNA of the CDR3 is TGTGCCAGCACCGAAACAGGGAGCCGGTCTGGGGCCAACGTCCTGACTTTC. Translation: CASTETGSRSGANVLTF.

This chain links TRBV6-4 with TRBJ1-5; D is undetermined. V lost 2 bases and J 4 bases, leaving 15 bases between the germline ends. The V gene's germline CDR1 is MRHNA and CDR2 SNTAGT. This CDR3 has 16 residues. In DNA form, the CDR3 reads TGTGCCAGCAGTGACCCGAGGATAGGGTGGAATCAGCCCCAGCATTTT. Its protein product is CASSDPRIGWNQPQHF.

The chain combines TRBV6-5 with TRBJ2-7; possibly TRBD2 for D (5 bases). The CDR3 is 15 residues long. The germline CDR1 and CDR2 sequences are MNHEY and SVGAGI. Trimming removed 6 bases at V and 3 bases at J, with 18 bases between. The CDR3 spells CASRLTDTEGYEQYF. Here the CDR3 DNA reads TGTGCCAGCAGGCTTACAGACACTGAGGGCTACGAGCAGTACTTC.

The V gene is TRBV19, the J gene TRBJ2-5; 8 positions agree with TRBD2. Germline values: CDR1 LNHDA, CDR2 SQIVND (reference sequence). CDR3 size: 15 residues. V was pared by 4 bases and J by 6 bases, with 10 bases of the junction left unmatched. The CDR3 here is CASSTSRGGRKTQYF. CDR3 coding DNA: TGTGCCAGTAGTACTTCTCGGGGGGGCAGAAAGACCCAGTACTTC. Looking up the rest from reference TRBV19 and TRBJ2-5 gives the full variable domain: DGGITQSPKYLFRKEGQNVTLSCEQNLNHDAMYWYRQDPGQGLRLIYYSQIVNDFQKGDIAEGYSVSREKKESFPLTVTSAQKNPTAFYLCASSTSRGGRKTQYFGPGTRLLVL.

The rearrangement joins TRBV19 to TRBJ2-2; D is tentatively TRBD1 or TRBD2 (5 bases each). V was shortened by 7 bases and J by 7 bases, with 16 bases between the two germline ends. The CDR3 contains 14 residues. CDR1 LNHDA and CDR2 SQIVND come from the germline V gene (reference sequence). The CDR3 nucleotides read TGTGCCAGTAATCCCGGGACGGCCGTCGGGGAGCTGTTTTTT. The encoded protein is CASNPGTAVGELFF. Using reference TRBV19 and TRBJ2-2 for the parts outside the CDR3, the full variable domain is DGGITQSPKYLFRKEGQNVTLSCEQNLNHDAMYWYRQDPGQGLRLIYYSQIVNDFQKGDIAEGYSVSREKKESFPLTVTSAQKNPTAFYLCASNPGTAVGELFFGEGSRLTVL.

The genes are TRBV10-3 and TRBJ2-6; D is perhaps TRBD1 (6 bases). The CDR3 extends over 19 amino acids. Trimming shortened V by 4 bases and J by 0 bases, and 19 bases separated the two germline ends. Germline loops: CDR1 ENHRY, CDR2 SYGVKD. The CDR3 coding sequence is TGTGCCATCAGTGGAGAGGGGGATACGAGATACTCTGGGGCCAACGTCCTGACTTTC. Translated: CAISGEGDTRYSGANVLTF.